This T cell receptor (beta chain) appears in the sequencing data of a study of cytomegalovirus exposure and HLA in healthy donors. As for the study in general: Drawn from HLA-typed donors, roughly 87 million unique TCRs were held in an early data release. Findings and caveats of the study: In a later analysis, productive TCRs from donors in an Asian-associated ancestry cluster reportedly carried fewer N-insertions than the cohort mean. Exclusion as indistinguishable affected some V segments, including TRBV6-2 and TRBV6-3.

Researchers ran the PCR with 60 Vbeta and 13 Jbeta primers. Profiling relied on immunoSEQ multiplex PCR, and the TCRdb table lists in-frame clones only, not all of them. This table has around 150,000 clones, approximately 71% appearing once. To note about this clone: The antigen is not known.

This CDR3 is 17 amino acids long. With V trimmed by 2 bases and J by 3 bases, 7 bases remained unmatched. Germline V CDR1 and CDR2: SGHTA, FQGNSA. This sequence originates from a young woman in good health and CMV-seropositive. Sequenced input: PBMCs. The rearrangement links TRBV7-2 to TRBJ2-3; 11 bases align to TRBD2. CDR3 DNA sequence: TGTGCCAGCAGCTTAACCAAGCTAGCGGGGGGAACAGATACGCAGTATTTT. This sequence encodes CASSLTKLAGGTDTQYF.